This entry concerns a single T cell receptor beta chain. Antigen specificity is unknown. Regarding time point: week 11, during vaccination. Topical imiquimod was applied with each vaccine dose, which held 300 ug of mutant IDH1 20-mer peptide. The CDR3 runs 15 residues. CDR1 and CDR2 (germline): MDHEN, SYDVKM. Trimming cost V 3 bases and J 4 bases, with 13 bases left between them. Profiling relied on immunoSEQ multiplex PCR, and the TCRdb table lists in-frame clones only, not all of them. This sample carries about 62,000 clones, 89% of them seen once, and the ten largest clones take less than 2%. This entry comes from a study of a mutant IDH1 vaccine in newly diagnosed glioma.

The sample here was PBMCs, taken from a glioma patient whose treatment included an IDH1 peptide vaccine. The TCR comes from a man aged 40-55 years with glioma. The genes are TRBV28 and TRBJ1-5; D is ambiguous. CDR3 loop: CASSLEPTGNQPQHF. The CDR3 DNA sequence: TGTGCCAGCAGTTTGGAACCCACGGGGAATCAGCCCCAGCATTTT.